This T cell receptor (beta chain) was profiled in a study of shared clonotypes between healthy human individuals. Sequencing used immunoSEQ multiplex PCR; TCRdb keeps in-frame clones, though not all of them. The data show some 2.1 million clones, 80% to 95% seen once. About this clone itself: Antigen: not known.

The study's findings and limits: Researchers found naive subsets generally carried larger estimated richness than memory subsets.

V lost 6 bases to trimming and J lost 10 bases, with 12 bases between them. Germline V gene data show CDR1 as MNHEY and CDR2 as SMNVEV (reference sequence). The CDR3 spans 11 residues. Positive CCR7 selection of CD45RO-negative cells yielded the naive CD8 cells, and terminally differentiated effector memory CD45RA+ cells were excluded. Donors were healthy HIV-negative adults without recent acute infections or vaccinations. This sequence originates from a man aged 18 to 30 in good health. Some clones in this sample may be carry-over from other donors' samples. V is TRBV27 and J is TRBJ1-1; D might be TRBD1 (5 bases). The sequenced sample consisted of naive CD8+ T cells from PBMCs. DNA of the CDR3: TGTGCCAGCAGCATGGGGCGGGCAGCTTTCTTT. Translation: CASSMGRAAFF.